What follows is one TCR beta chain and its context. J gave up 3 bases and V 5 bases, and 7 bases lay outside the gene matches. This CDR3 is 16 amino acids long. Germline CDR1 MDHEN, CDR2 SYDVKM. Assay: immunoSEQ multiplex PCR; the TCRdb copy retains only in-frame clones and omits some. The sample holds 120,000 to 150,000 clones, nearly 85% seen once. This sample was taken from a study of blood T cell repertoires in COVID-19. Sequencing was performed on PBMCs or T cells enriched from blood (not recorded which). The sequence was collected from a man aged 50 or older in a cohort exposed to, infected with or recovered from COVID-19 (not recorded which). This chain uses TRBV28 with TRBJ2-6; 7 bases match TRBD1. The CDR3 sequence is CASSGQAQGGANVLTF. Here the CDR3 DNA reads TGTGCCAGCAGTGGACAGGCCCAAGGTGGGGCCAACGTCCTGACTTTC.